A single sample is the source of the 26 T cell receptor beta chains below, sequenced in a study of sequential checkpoint blockade in melanoma. Treatment reported: randomized to nivolumab then ipilimumab (arm A) or the reverse (arm B). The method was immunoSEQ multiplex PCR; TCRdb's version includes in-frame clones alone and lacks a portion of them. This sample has 18,000 or so clones, with 65% to 85% found just once. The material was CD8+ T cells sorted from blood (inferred from file names), obtained from a patient given nivolumab and ipilimumab in sequence. All receptors derive from a human donor with melanoma.

Here the CDR3 DNA reads TGTGCCAGCAGCCACGGGGGCTCCTACGAGCAGTACTTC. Amino acids: CASSHGGSYEQYF. V and J are TRBV4-2 and TRBJ2-7; weak D call: TRBD2 (6 bases). Germline V gene lookup returns CDR1 LGHNA and CDR2 YNFKEQ. The V end lost 3 bases, the J end lost 0 bases, and 6 bases lay between the germline ends. The CDR3 runs to 13 residues.

The chain recombines TRBV10-3 with TRBJ2-1; 13 bases map to TRBD2. The CDR3 length is 15 residues. Germline lookup yields CDR1 ENHRY and CDR2 SYGVKD. With V trimmed by 6 bases and J by 4 bases, 3 bases remained unmatched. The CDR3 nucleotides read TGTGCCATCAGAGGGACTAGCGGGACGTACAATGAGCAGTTCTTC. Amino acid sequence: CAIRGTSGTYNEQFF.

This clone is medium-sized in the sample. Other nucleotide sequences from this sample produce the same CDR3. The chain recombines TRBV9 with TRBJ2-7; TRBD2 aligns across 10 bases. CDR1 is SGDLS and CDR2 is YYNGEE in the germline V gene. Losses at the gene ends were 1 base for V and 2 bases for J; bases not matched to a gene: 3. This CDR3 spans 15 amino acids. Written as DNA, the CDR3 is TGTGCCAGCAGCGTATCCGGGACTAGCGCCTACGAGCAGTACTTC. Protein sequence: CASSVSGTSAYEQYF.

This clone came up a few times. The chain links TRBV4-3 to TRBJ2-7; 7 bases are shared with TRBD1. Trimming cost V 1 base and J 4 bases; bases outside gene matches: 10. The germline CDR1 and CDR2 sequences are LGHNA and YSLEER. The CDR3 consists of 16 residues. DNA for the CDR3: TGCGCCAGCAGCCAAGTCGACAGGGTGGCACGGTACGAGCAGTACTTC. Protein: CASSQVDRVARYEQYF.

DNA of the CDR3: TGTGCCATCAGTGCAGGGATGTACAATGAGCAGTTCTTC. It encodes CAISAGMYNEQFF. This chain joins TRBV10-3 and TRBJ2-1, with a weak D call TRBD1 (5 bases). Germline CDR1 ENHRY, CDR2 SYGVKD. The ends were cut back, 4 bases at V and 4 bases at J, with 8 bases in the middle. The CDR3 contains 13 residues.

In this sample, this clone turned up a few times. The chain has TRBV4-3 and TRBJ2-1; D is perhaps TRBD2 (7 bases). This CDR3 is built from 18 residues. V was pared by 0 bases and J by 0 bases, with 15 bases between. Germline V gene data show CDR1 as LGHNA and CDR2 as YSLEER. CDR3 nucleotide sequence: TGCGCCAGCAGCCAAGATCGAGGGGGGGTGAGCTCCTACAATGAGCAGTTCTTC. Its protein is CASSQDRGGVSSYNEQFF.

The gene calls are TRBV9 and TRBJ2-1; 8 nucleotides agree with TRBD2. Germline-derived CDR1 and CDR2 are SGDLS and YYNGEE. The CDR3 sequence is 15 residues long. The V gene end was trimmed by 0 bases and the J gene end by 10 bases; junction bases not matched to a gene: 9. This CDR3 reads CASSVGGGGLGEQFF. CDR3 nucleotide sequence: TGTGCCAGCAGCGTAGGGGGCGGGGGGTTAGGGGAGCAGTTCTTC.

The V and J genes are TRBV5-6 and TRBJ2-7; D possibly corresponds to TRBD2 (5 bases). V was shortened by 4 bases and J by 2 bases, with 13 bases between the two germline ends. CDR3 size: 14 residues. CDR1 and CDR2 from the germline V gene are SGHDT and YYEEEE. The CDR3 is CASSLAGNPYEQYF. The CDR3 DNA reads TGTGCCAGCAGCCTTGCCGGGAACCCCTACGAGCAGTACTTC.

This clone appeared once. The gene calls are TRBV29-1 and TRBJ2-7; D possibly corresponds to TRBD2 (6 bases). V shed 8 bases and J shed 0 bases, with 14 bases lying between them. Germline lookup yields CDR1 SQVTM and CDR2 ANQGSEA. CDR3 size: 13 residues. The DNA of the CDR3 is TGCAGCATCCCAGGGAGGAGCTCCTACGAGCAGTACTTC. Translation: CSIPGRSSYEQYF.

The J gene is TRBJ2-3, the V gene TRBV9; 8 bases match TRBD1. The junction had 6 bases not matched to a gene; V was cut back by 0 bases and J by 6 bases. Germline CDR1 SGDLS, CDR2 YYNGEE. CDR3 length: 15 amino acids. In nucleotides, the CDR3 is TGTGCCAGCAGCGTAGGGCAGGGGGCAGGGGATACGCAGTATTTT. This gives the protein CASSVGQGAGDTQYF.

This chain connects TRBV7-2 to TRBJ2-7; 12 nucleotides agree with TRBD1. The V segment lost 1 base and the J segment 2 bases; nucleotides outside the gene matches: 3. The V gene's germline CDR1 is SGHTA and CDR2 FQGNSA. This CDR3 region has 16 residues. This chain's CDR3 is CASSLEGTGGTYEQYF. The CDR3 region has the DNA TGTGCCAGCAGCTTAGAAGGGACAGGGGGCACCTACGAGCAGTACTTC.

J is TRBJ2-7 and V is TRBV9; the match to TRBD1 covers 7 bases. The CDR3 totals 14 residues. Germline V gene sequence: CDR1 SGDLS, CDR2 YYNGEE. J was trimmed by 2 bases and V by 0 bases; bases with no gene match: 2. In DNA, the CDR3 is TGTGCCAGCAGCGTAGGAGGGGGCGCCTACGAGCAGTACTTC. It codes for CASSVGGGAYEQYF.

V usage is TRBV7-9 and J usage is TRBJ2-7; perhaps TRBD1 as D (6 bases). The CDR3 is 16 residues long. The V end lost 1 base, the J end lost 0 bases, and 13 bases lay between the germline ends. Germline V gene data show CDR1 as SEHNR and CDR2 as FQNEAQ (reference sequence). CDR3 sequence reads: CASSLVRQESSYEQYF. The DNA for the CDR3 is TGTGCCAGCAGCTTAGTAAGACAGGAGAGCTCCTACGAGCAGTACTTC.

This clone was seen only a few times. This chain links TRBV7-4 with TRBJ2-1; 10 bases match TRBD2. Germline CDR1 is SGHVT and CDR2 is SQSDAQ. The CDR3 runs 17 residues. With V trimmed by 1 base and J by 2 bases, 5 bases remained unmatched. CDR3 protein: CASSLEASGRPYNEQFF. The CDR3 region has the DNA TGTGCCAGCAGCTTAGAGGCTAGCGGGAGACCCTACAATGAGCAGTTCTTC.

The rearrangement uses TRBV2 and TRBJ2-2; D call uncertain. This CDR3 spans 15 amino acids. Trimming stripped 6 bases from V and 4 bases from J, with 15 bases between. Germline V gene data show CDR1 as SNHLY and CDR2 as FYNNEI. The CDR3, as DNA: TGTGCCAGCAGGTCTGCACCTCCGGGCACCGGGGAGCTGTTTTTT. Translating it yields CASRSAPPGTGELFF.

The chain recombines TRBV19 with TRBJ2-1; 14 positions match TRBD2. The CDR3 is 15 amino acids. Losses at the gene ends were 10 bases for V and 7 bases for J; bases not matched to a gene: 9. Germline loops: CDR1 LNHDA, CDR2 SQIVND (reference sequence). The DNA for the CDR3 is TGTGCCATCTCTCCGGGACTAGCGGGAGTGAATGAGCAGTTCTTC. Amino acids: CAISPGLAGVNEQFF.

The J gene is TRBJ2-3, the V gene TRBV5-6; D unclear. The ends were cut back, 7 bases at V and 3 bases at J, with 9 bases in the middle. The CDR3 contains 12 residues. Germline V lookup: CDR1 SGHDT, CDR2 YYEEEE. The CDR3 DNA follows: TGTGCCAGCGGTGATAGAACAGATACGCAGTATTTT. This gives the protein CASGDRTDTQYF.

The chain is built from TRBV27 and TRBJ2-7; 9 nucleotides match TRBD1. This CDR3 has 14 residues. The ends lost 3 bases at V and 3 bases at J; junction bases unmatched: 3. Germline loops: CDR1 MNHEY, CDR2 SMNVEV (reference sequence). CDR3 nucleotides: TGTGCCAGCAGTTTTGGGGGACAGGGCTACGAGCAGTACTTC. Its protein product is CASSFGGQGYEQYF.

A few counts support this clone. The rearrangement uses TRBV10-3 and TRBJ1-2, with 8 bases fitting TRBD1. This CDR3 has 12 residues. Germline values: CDR1 ENHRY, CDR2 SYGVKD. Germline trimming cut 8 bases from V and 6 bases from J; bases unmatched to any gene: 5. In DNA, the CDR3 is TGTGCCATCCCGCAGGGGGCTGATGGCTACACCTTC. Its translation is CAIPQGADGYTF.

The chain joins TRBV13 to TRBJ2-5; tentative D call: TRBD1 (6 bases). CDR1 and CDR2 from the germline V gene are PRHDT and FYEKMQ (reference sequence). V was cut by 5 bases and J by 5 bases, with 21 bases left in between. This CDR3 comprises 16 residues. DNA of the CDR3: TGTGCCAGCAGCCGACGTATACAGGGCCCTGACGAGACCCAGTACTTC. Translating it yields CASSRRIQGPDETQYF.

This clone has just a few counts. The chain is built from TRBV4-3 and TRBJ1-2; 9 bases match TRBD1. Looked up from germline, CDR1 is LGHNA and CDR2 is YSLEER. The CDR3 loop spans 13 amino acids. The ends lost 4 bases at V and 8 bases at J; junction bases unmatched: 5. DNA for the CDR3: TGCGCCAGCAGCCTCGGGACAGGGCTGGGCTACACCTTC. Protein product: CASSLGTGLGYTF.

The chain links TRBV21-1 to TRBJ2-3; the table's D call TRBD1 went unverified against the DNA. TRBV21-1 is listed as a pseudogene. This CDR3 has 16 residues. CDR3 DNA: TGTGCCAGCAGCAAAGGAACAGGACACAGCACAGATACGCAGTATTTT. Translated: CASSKGTGHSTDTQYF.

The chain is built from TRBV15 and TRBJ2-4, with 7 bases lining up with TRBD1. V gave up 3 bases and J gave up 0 bases; unmatched junction bases: 8. The germline V gene has CDR1 LNHNV and CDR2 YYDKDF (reference sequence). The CDR3 totals 17 residues. The chain's CDR3 is CATSSFQGELAKNIQYF. The CDR3 bases are TGTGCCACCAGCAGTTTCCAGGGGGAGCTAGCCAAAAACATTCAGTACTTC. Full variable domain (rest looked up from reference TRBV15 and TRBJ2-4): DAMVIQNPRYQVTQFGKPVTLSCSQTLNHNVMYWYQQKSSQAPKLLFHYYDKDFNNEADTPDNFQSRRPNTSFCFLDIRSPGLGDTAMYLCATSSFQGELAKNIQYFGAGTRLSVL.

This clone was seen more than once but under ten times. The chain has TRBV13 and TRBJ1-2; 7 positions match TRBD1. Losses at the gene ends were 4 bases for V and 6 bases for J; bases not matched to a gene: 14. The CDR3 has 16 residues. CDR1 and CDR2 from the germline V gene are PRHDT and FYEKMQ (reference sequence). CDR3 protein: CASSSGGAEGIDGYTF. For the CDR3, the DNA is TGTGCCAGCAGCTCAGGGGGGGCTGAGGGGATAGATGGCTACACCTTC.

This sequence joins TRBV18 and TRBJ1-2; TRBD1 agrees at 9 bases. Germline values: CDR1 KGHSH, CDR2 LQKENI. J lost 3 bases, V lost 6 bases, and 26 bases had no gene match. This CDR3 is built from 21 residues. The CDR3 region is CASSLRGVRARTGELDYGYTF. The CDR3 coding sequence is TGTGCCAGCTCCCTGCGCGGGGTGCGCGCCAGGACAGGGGAGTTGGACTATGGCTACACCTTC.

The chain recombines TRBV7-9 with TRBJ2-1; 8 bases agree with TRBD2. Germline lookup yields CDR1 SEHNR and CDR2 FQNEAQ (reference sequence). J was trimmed by 6 bases and V by 5 bases; bases with no gene match: 21. The CDR3 loop spans 19 amino acids. Here the CDR3 reads CASSPRVGTAGGRVNEQFF. CDR3 bases: TGTGCCAGCAGCCCGCGCGTGGGAACGGCGGGAGGAAGGGTCAATGAGCAGTTCTTC.